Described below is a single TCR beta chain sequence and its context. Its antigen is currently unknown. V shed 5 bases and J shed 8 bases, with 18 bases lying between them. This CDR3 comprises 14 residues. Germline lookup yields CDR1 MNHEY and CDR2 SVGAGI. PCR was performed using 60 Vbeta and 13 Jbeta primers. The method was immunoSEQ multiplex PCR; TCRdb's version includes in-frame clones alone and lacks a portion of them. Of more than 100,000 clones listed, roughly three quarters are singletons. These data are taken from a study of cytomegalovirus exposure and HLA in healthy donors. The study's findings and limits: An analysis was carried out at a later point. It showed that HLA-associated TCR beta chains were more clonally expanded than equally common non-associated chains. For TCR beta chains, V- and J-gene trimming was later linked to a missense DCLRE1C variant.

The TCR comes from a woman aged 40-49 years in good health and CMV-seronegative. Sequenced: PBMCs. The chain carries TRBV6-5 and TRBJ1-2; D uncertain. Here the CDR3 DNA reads TGTGCCAGCAGTCGATCCCTTGAGGGCTCGGGCTACACCTTC. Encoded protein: CASSRSLEGSGYTF.